Presented here are 8 T cell receptor beta chains from one specimen sequenced in a study of T-cell reconstitution after alpha-beta-depleted transplantation in children. Molecular barcoding with unique molecular identifiers was used for the TCRbeta library. Each CDR3 protein is one row after TCRdb ran MiXCR on the PCR reads. The data show around 500,000 distinct CDR3 sequences, approximately 22% seen once. The sample was PBMCs, mostly from graft donor cells, taken 360 days after TCRalphabeta/CD19-depleted stem cell transplant. The receptors originated from a boy younger than two who had a stem cell transplant for acute myeloid leukemia, so the T cells may come from the graft donor.

The V call is TRBV25-1, the J call TRBJ2-5; TRBD1 aligns across 8 bases. The CDR3 extends over 15 amino acids. CDR1 is MGHDK and CDR2 is SYGVNS in the germline V gene. V trimming: 4 bases; J trimming: 4 bases; junction bases outside the gene matches: 8. CDR3 bases: TGTGCCAGCAGTGTGTTAGGACAGGGTGCAGAGACCCAGTACTTC. This codes for CASSVLGQGAETQYF.

The CDR3 here is CASSSPGQGQPQHF. The CDR3, as DNA: TGTGCCAGCAGTTCGCCGGGACAGGGCCAGCCCCAGCATTTT. The gene calls are TRBV12-3 or TRBV12-4 and TRBJ1-5; 9 bases line up with TRBD1. The CDR3 is 14 amino acids. The trim removed 4 bases at V and 7 bases at J, leaving 5 bases unmatched.

This clonotype was observed a few times. J is TRBJ2-7 and V is TRBV9, with 9 bases that match TRBD2. Germline loops: CDR1 SGDLS, CDR2 YYNGEE. The CDR3 has 17 amino acids. J was trimmed by 1 base and V by 0 bases; bases with no gene match: 8. The DNA of the CDR3 is TGTGCCAGCAGCGTAGAGCCGGGACTAGCACCATCCTACGAGCAGTACTTC. Its protein is CASSVEPGLAPSYEQYF.

This clonotype was counted ten times or more. V usage is TRBV20-1 and J usage is TRBJ2-5; no reliable D call. The CDR3 contains 14 residues. Germline CDR1 reads DFQATT; CDR2 reads SNEGSKA (reference sequence). V was cut by 4 bases and J by 1 base, with 13 bases left in between. CDR3 amino acids: CSAIIFPSQETQYF. The CDR3 nucleotides are TGCAGTGCTATCATCTTTCCCAGCCAAGAGACCCAGTACTTC.

The rearrangement joins TRBV11-3 to TRBJ2-2, with D possibly TRBD2 on 5 matching bases. The V and J ends lost 3 bases and 4 bases respectively, with 12 bases between them. The CDR3 has 15 residues. Germline values: CDR1 SGHNT, CDR2 YENEEA. CDR3 DNA sequence: TGTGCCAGCAGCTTCGAGGGCTTGAGCACCGGGGAGCTGTTTTTT. It translates to CASSFEGLSTGELFF. Drawing the rest from reference TRBV11-3 and TRBJ2-2, the complete variable domain is EAGVVQSPRYKIIEKKQPVAFWCNPISGHNTLYWYLQNLGQGPELLIRYENEEAVDDSQLPKDRFSAERLKGVDSTLKIQPAELGDSAVYLCASSFEGLSTGELFFGEGSRLTVL.

This clonotype was detected only a few times. V is TRBV7-2 and J is TRBJ2-5, with D unresolved. With 3 bases removed from V and 0 bases from J, the gap between germline ends came to 11 bases. The CDR3 runs to 15 residues. CDR1 and CDR2 from the germline V gene are SGHTA and FQGNSA. The CDR3 spells CASSFIGHHQETQYF. In nucleotides, the CDR3 is TGTGCCAGCAGCTTTATTGGGCACCACCAAGAGACCCAGTACTTC.

J is TRBJ2-5 and V is TRBV3-1; D might be TRBD1 (6 bases). This CDR3 is 13 amino acids long. Germline values: CDR1 LGHDT, CDR2 YNNKEL (reference sequence). Trimming removed 10 bases from V and 5 bases from J, with 17 bases in between. The CDR3 region has the DNA TGTGCCACCTCGAGGGGGATTTGGGAGACCCAGTACTTC. The encoded protein is CATSRGIWETQYF.

This clonotype showed up many times. The chain uses TRBV12-3 or TRBV12-4 and TRBJ1-5, with TRBD1 matching over 7 bases. V shed 4 bases and J 7 bases; nucleotides not matched to a gene: 7. This CDR3 has 14 amino acids. CDR3 sequence: CASSSQGTKQPQHF. DNA for the CDR3: TGTGCCAGCAGTTCACAGGGGACCAAACAGCCCCAGCATTTT.